These 24 T cell receptor beta chains share one sample of origin, sequenced in a study of cytomegalovirus exposure and HLA in healthy donors. It was with 60 Vbeta and 13 Jbeta primers that the PCR ran. The method was immunoSEQ multiplex PCR; TCRdb's version includes in-frame clones alone and lacks a portion of them. The table shows a few hundred thousand clones, with around 79% occurring only once. The specimen sequenced was PBMCs. These receptor sequences come from a girl aged 2 to 9 in good health and CMV-seronegative.

This clone turned up a few times. This chain connects TRBV18 to TRBJ1-1; no clear D gene. In germline, CDR1 is KGHSH, CDR2 LQKENI. The CDR3 loop spans 13 amino acids. V was cut by 0 bases and J by 6 bases, with 8 bases left in between. Here the CDR3 DNA reads TGTGCCAGCTCACCACCGGTTGTAGCTGAAGCTTTCTTT. Amino acids: CASSPPVVAEAFF.

The rearrangement links TRBV30 to TRBJ1-2, with 9 bases identical to TRBD1. With 2 bases clipped from V and 8 bases from J, the junction kept 6 bases outside the gene matches. The CDR3 loop spans 13 amino acids. Germline assignment: CDR1 GTSNPN and CDR2 SVGIG (reference sequence). The CDR3: CAWSWGQGQGYTF. The CDR3 DNA sequence: TGTGCCTGGAGTTGGGGACAGGGCCAGGGCTACACCTTC.

The sample holds a few counts of this clone. The CDR3 sequence is CASSIDWDLRGTEAFF. The CDR3 nucleotides read TGTGCCAGTAGTATAGATTGGGACCTTAGGGGGACTGAAGCTTTCTTT. The rearrangement joins TRBV19 to TRBJ1-1, with a weak D call TRBD1 (6 bases). The CDR3 consists of 16 residues. Germline V CDR1 and CDR2: LNHDA, SQIVND (reference sequence). V was shortened by 0 bases and J by 5 bases, with 16 bases between the two germline ends.

This clone was found a few times. The V and J genes are TRBV5-6 and TRBJ2-7; 8 bases are a match to TRBD1. Germline V gene lookup returns CDR1 SGHDT and CDR2 YYEEEE. The ends lost 7 bases at V and 1 base at J; junction bases unmatched: 4. There are 13 residues in the CDR3. The CDR3 sequence: CASGGTGSYEQYF. The CDR3 DNA sequence: TGTGCCAGCGGGGGGACAGGATCCTACGAGCAGTACTTC.

This chain links TRBV29-1 with TRBJ2-5; D gene unclear. Germline V gene sequence: CDR1 SQVTM, CDR2 ANQGSEA. This CDR3 has 14 amino acids. With 7 bases removed from V and 5 bases from J, the gap between germline ends came to 20 bases. In DNA, the CDR3 is TGCAGCGAGCAGACCGCATCACTCGGGGAGACCCAGTACTTC. As protein: CSEQTASLGETQYF.

This chain connects TRBV30 to TRBJ2-1; D is possibly TRBD1 (6 bases). Trimming stripped 0 bases from V and 5 bases from J, with 8 bases between. This CDR3 has 13 residues. In germline, CDR1 is GTSNPN, CDR2 SVGIG (reference sequence). This CDR3 reads CAWSVGGHNEQFF. The CDR3, as DNA: TGTGCCTGGAGTGTAGGGGGTCACAATGAGCAGTTCTTC.

The table lists this clone with a count of one. The rearrangement joins TRBV9 to TRBJ1-5; 7 bases agree with TRBD1. Losses at the gene ends were 10 bases for V and 1 base for J; bases not matched to a gene: 8. CDR3 length: 14 amino acids. Germline CDR1 is SGDLS and CDR2 is YYNGEE. CDR3 loop: CASRTGLSNQPQHF. The CDR3 coding sequence is TGTGCCTCACGGACAGGACTAAGCAATCAGCCCCAGCATTTT.

Only a few counts were recorded for this clone. V gene TRBV9 combines with J gene TRBJ2-7, with D possibly matching TRBD2 (6 bases). CDR1 is SGDLS, CDR2 YYNGEE, per germline. The CDR3 runs to 14 residues. Trimming removed 2 bases from V and 3 bases from J, with 12 bases in between. The chain's CDR3 is CASSVAGSDYEQYF. The CDR3 DNA sequence: TGTGCCAGCAGCGTCGCGGGGTCTGACTACGAGCAGTACTTC.

This sequence joins TRBV19 and TRBJ2-3; 12 bases are a match to TRBD2. Per germline, CDR1 LNHDA and CDR2 SQIVND (reference sequence). Losses at the gene ends were 10 bases for V and 6 bases for J; bases not matched to a gene: 8. CDR3 length: 14 residues. The CDR3 DNA reads TGTGCCACGGGAACTAGCGGGGGGCGTGATACGCAGTATTTT. It translates to CATGTSGGRDTQYF.

The chain recombines TRBV6-5 with TRBJ2-1; 8 bases map to TRBD1. This CDR3 comprises 14 residues. J gave up 4 bases and V 2 bases, and 1 base lay outside the gene matches. CDR1 and CDR2 from the germline V gene are MNHEY and SVGAGI. CDR3: CASSYGQGYNEQFF. CDR3 nucleotide sequence: TGTGCCAGCAGTTACGGACAGGGTTACAATGAGCAGTTCTTC.

CDR3 coding DNA: TGTGCCAGTAGTATAGAGGGCGGGCGGGAGCTGTTTTTT. Its translation is CASSIEGGRELFF. The chain combines TRBV19 with TRBJ2-2; D is possibly TRBD2 (5 bases). The germline V gene encodes CDR1 LNHDA and CDR2 SQIVND (reference sequence). V gave up 0 bases and J gave up 9 bases, with 8 bases separating them. This CDR3 contains 13 residues. Using reference TRBV19 and TRBJ2-2 for the parts outside the CDR3, the full variable domain is DGGITQSPKYLFRKEGQNVTLSCEQNLNHDAMYWYRQDPGQGLRLIYYSQIVNDFQKGDIAEGYSVSREKKESFPLTVTSAQKNPTAFYLCASSIEGGRELFFGEGSRLTVL.

The chain uses TRBV4-1 and TRBJ1-6; 8 nucleotides line up with TRBD1. The V gene's germline CDR1 is MGHRA and CDR2 YSYEKL. V was clipped by 3 bases and J by 11 bases; unmatched bases: 9. The CDR3 extends over 15 amino acids. The CDR3 bases are TGCGCCAGCAGCCATCCGGGGACAGGAGGTCCACCCCTCCACTTT. This codes for CASSHPGTGGPPLHF.

The J gene is TRBJ2-1, the V gene TRBV29-1; 14 bases are shared with TRBD2. Germline V gene data show CDR1 as SQVTM and CDR2 as ANQGSEA. After removal of 2 bases from V and 6 bases from J, the junction contained 9 bases not matched to a gene. The CDR3 is made up of 17 amino acids. DNA of the CDR3: TGCAGCGTTGAAACAGGGGGGACTAGCGGGAGTATCAATGAGCAGTTCTTC. This translates into CSVETGGTSGSINEQFF.

The genes are TRBV13 and TRBJ2-2; 8 bases agree with TRBD1. Germline V gene data show CDR1 as PRHDT and CDR2 as FYEKMQ (reference sequence). J was trimmed by 6 bases and V by 6 bases; bases with no gene match: 12. The CDR3 extends over 16 amino acids. Here the CDR3 reads CASSHDPGGRAGELFF. Written as DNA, the CDR3 is TGTGCCAGCAGTCACGATCCAGGGGGCAGAGCCGGGGAGCTGTTTTTT.

The chain is built from TRBV7-4 and TRBJ1-5, with 7 bases identical to TRBD1. CDR3 length equals 19 residues. V lost 1 base and J lost 2; bases outside the gene matches: 14. Germline CDR1 reads SGHVT; CDR2 reads SQSDAQ. In DNA form, the CDR3 reads TGTGCCAGCAGCTTAGTGACAGAAACAGGGGCAGGGGGCAATCAGCCCCAGCATTTT. Protein sequence: CASSLVTETGAGGNQPQHF.

The chain couples TRBV30 to TRBJ1-2; the D is unclear. Trimming shortened V by 0 bases and J by 2 bases, and 7 bases separated the two germline ends. In germline, CDR1 is GTSNPN, CDR2 SVGIG (reference sequence). CDR3 length: 13 residues. CDR3 nucleotide sequence: TGTGCCTGGAGTGTGTCGGGAAACTATGGCTACACCTTC. It codes for CAWSVSGNYGYTF.

This clone was seen only a few times. The chain couples TRBV9 to TRBJ1-2; D might be TRBD1 (5 bases). Trimming stripped 4 bases from V and 8 bases from J, with 9 bases between. Germline CDR1 SGDLS, CDR2 YYNGEE. The CDR3 totals 11 residues. CDR3 loop: CASSSRGGYTF. The CDR3 bases are TGTGCCAGCAGCTCCCGGGGGGGCTACACCTTC.

This clone occurred once. The CDR3 coding sequence is TGTGCCAGCAGTTCCTCAGGGAGCTCCTACAATGAGCAGTTCTTC. Its protein product is CASSSSGSSYNEQFF. The chain combines TRBV6-5 with TRBJ2-1, with D perhaps matching TRBD1 or TRBD2 (5 bases each). CDR3 length equals 15 residues. The V end was cut by 4 bases, the J end by 0 bases, with 10 bases between. CDR1 and CDR2 from the germline V gene are MNHEY and SVGAGI.

The chain has TRBV4-1 and TRBJ1-2, with no clear D. The CDR3 has 13 residues. Trimming pared 1 base from V and 10 bases from J, leaving 13 bases between. CDR1 and CDR2 from the germline V gene are MGHRA and YSYEKL. CDR3 in DNA: TGCGCCAGCAGCCAAGCCCAGTCGAGGGACTACACCTTC. It codes for CASSQAQSRDYTF.

The genes are TRBV5-1 and TRBJ2-5; a weak D match, TRBD2 (7 bases). The CDR3 consists of 15 residues. Germline V CDR1 and CDR2: SGHRS, YFSETQ. The germline V and J ends were trimmed by 4 bases and 3 bases, with 16 bases remaining between them. The CDR3: CASSHTAGAEETQYF. The CDR3 region has the DNA TGCGCCAGCAGCCACACGGCGGGGGCTGAAGAGACCCAGTACTTC.

The chain joins TRBV7-6 to TRBJ1-1; TRBD1 might be the D (6 bases). With 8 bases removed from V and 10 bases from J, the gap between germline ends came to 26 bases. Germline V lookup: CDR1 SGHVS, CDR2 FNYEAQ. The CDR3 has 15 amino acids. CDR3 protein: CASAGGGTTPAGAFF. DNA for the CDR3: TGTGCCAGCGCCGGCGGGGGCACTACCCCGGCCGGAGCTTTCTTT. Full variable domain (outside the CDR3, taken from reference TRBV7-6 and TRBJ1-1): GAGVSQSPRYKVTKRGQDVALRCDPISGHVSLYWYRQALGQGPEFLTYFNYEAQQDKSGLPNDRFSAERPEGSISTLTIQRTEQRDSAMYRCASAGGGTTPAGAFFGQGTRLTVV.

The chain combines TRBV4-1 with TRBJ1-2; D not resolved. The germline V gene encodes CDR1 MGHRA and CDR2 YSYEKL. Trimming left V 1 base short and J 10 bases short, with 19 bases between. The CDR3 loop spans 15 amino acids. The CDR3 bases are TGCGCCAGCAGCCAAGGACAAACCTTTTCGGAATACTACACCTTC. Protein product: CASSQGQTFSEYYTF.

V usage is TRBV7-9 and J usage is TRBJ2-3; 8 nucleotides line up with TRBD1. V lost 5 bases to trimming and J lost 7 bases; unmatched junction nucleotides: 14. The CDR3 extends over 16 amino acids. In germline, CDR1 is SEHNR, CDR2 FQNEAQ (reference sequence). The CDR3 DNA is TGTGCCAGCAGCCTACAGGCCGGACAGGGCATGAATACGCAGTATTTT. Residues: CASSLQAGQGMNTQYF.

The rearrangement joins TRBV29-1 to TRBJ2-6; D is perhaps TRBD1 (5 bases). The V end lost 5 bases, the J end lost 1 base, and 12 bases lay between the germline ends. The CDR3 is 15 residues long. Germline V lookup: CDR1 SQVTM, CDR2 ANQGSEA. The CDR3 spells CSVIGHLSGANVLTF. The CDR3 nucleotides read TGCAGCGTTATAGGACACTTATCTGGGGCCAACGTCCTGACTTTC.